This T cell receptor (beta chain) was recorded in a study of beta chain features in type 1 diabetes. Study conclusions and caveats: Patients and controls would be equally affected if PCR favored shorter templates. TCRB CDR3s were moderately but significantly shorter in Type 1 diabetes patients in all four CD4+ subsets. Within the patient group, naive, central memory and Treg TCRB repertoires appeared more similar to each other than within healthy donors.

Note on this clone: Its antigen is undetermined.

Of the isolated RNA, all was reverse transcribed, and so the sequenced material was expressed TCRB transcripts. The assay was immunoSEQ multiplex PCR, and TCRdb's table has in-frame clones only and misses some. The table records hundreds of thousands of clones, roughly 13% of them present only once. The CDR3 contains 14 residues. Trimming stripped 4 bases from V and 1 base from J, with 11 bases between. Looked up from germline, CDR1 is SGHRS and CDR2 is YFSETQ. Via the markers CD45RO/CCR7/CD25/CD127/CD95/CD27, stem cell-like memory, regulatory, central memory and naive CD4+ cells were sorted. The clonotype was recovered from a man younger than 35 with type 1 diabetes. The genes are TRBV5-1 and TRBJ2-5; no firm D call. The material sequenced was naive CD4+ T cells from blood. The CDR3 here is CASSLGPGQETQYF. The CDR3, as DNA: TGCGCCAGCAGCCTAGGACCCGGCCAAGAGACCCAGTACTTC. The whole variable domain, remainder taken from reference TRBV5-1 and TRBJ2-5, is KAGVTQTPRYLIKTRGQQVTLSCSPISGHRSVSWYQQTPGQGLQFLFEYFSETQRNKGNFPGRFSGRQFSNSRSEMNVSTLELGDSALYLCASSLGPGQETQYFGPGTRLLVL.